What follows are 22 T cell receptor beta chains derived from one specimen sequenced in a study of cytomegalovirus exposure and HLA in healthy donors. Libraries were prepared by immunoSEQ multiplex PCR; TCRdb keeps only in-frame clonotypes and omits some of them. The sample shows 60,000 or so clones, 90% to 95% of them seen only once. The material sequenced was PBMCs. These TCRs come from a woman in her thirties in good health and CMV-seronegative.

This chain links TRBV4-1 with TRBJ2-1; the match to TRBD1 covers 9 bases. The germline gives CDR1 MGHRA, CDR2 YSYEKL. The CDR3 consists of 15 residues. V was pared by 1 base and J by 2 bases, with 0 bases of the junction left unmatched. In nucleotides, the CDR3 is TGCGCCAGCAGCCAAGGACAGGGGGCCTACAATGAGCAGTTCTTC. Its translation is CASSQGQGAYNEQFF.

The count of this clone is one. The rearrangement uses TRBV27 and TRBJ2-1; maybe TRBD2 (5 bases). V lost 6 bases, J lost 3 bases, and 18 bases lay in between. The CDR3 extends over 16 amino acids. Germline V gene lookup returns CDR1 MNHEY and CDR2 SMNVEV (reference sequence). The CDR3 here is CASSISEPGIYNEQFF. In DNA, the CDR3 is TGTGCCAGCAGCATCTCCGAGCCGGGGATCTACAATGAGCAGTTCTTC.

CDR3 in DNA: TGTGCCAGCTCGTCACAGGATCAGCCCCAGCATTTT. It yields the protein CASSSQDQPQHF. The chain recombines TRBV18 with TRBJ1-5, with D possibly being TRBD1 (5 bases). The CDR3 covers 12 residues. The ends were cut back, 6 bases at V and 5 bases at J, with 8 bases in the middle. CDR1 and CDR2 (germline): KGHSH, LQKENI.

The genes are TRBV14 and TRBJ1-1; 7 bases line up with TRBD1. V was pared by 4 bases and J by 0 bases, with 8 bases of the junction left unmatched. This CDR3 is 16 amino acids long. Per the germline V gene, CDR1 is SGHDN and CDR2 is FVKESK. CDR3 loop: CASSRETGRVNTEAFF. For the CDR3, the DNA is TGTGCCAGCAGCCGAGAGACAGGGAGAGTGAACACTGAAGCTTTCTTT.

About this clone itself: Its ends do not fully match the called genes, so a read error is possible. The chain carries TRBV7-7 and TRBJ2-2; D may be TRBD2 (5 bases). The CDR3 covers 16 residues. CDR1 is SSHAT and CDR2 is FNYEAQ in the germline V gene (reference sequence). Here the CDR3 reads CASSLLYGEGTGELFF. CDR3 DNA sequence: TGTGCTAGCAGCTTACTTTACGGCGAGGGCACCGGGGAGCTGTTTTTT.

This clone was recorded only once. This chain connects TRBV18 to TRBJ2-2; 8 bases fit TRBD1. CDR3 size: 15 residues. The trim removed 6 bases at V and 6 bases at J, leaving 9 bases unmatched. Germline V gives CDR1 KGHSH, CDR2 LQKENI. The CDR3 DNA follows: TGTGCCAGCTCTTCGTCCCAGGGGGCGTCCGGGGAGCTGTTTTTT. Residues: CASSSSQGASGELFF.

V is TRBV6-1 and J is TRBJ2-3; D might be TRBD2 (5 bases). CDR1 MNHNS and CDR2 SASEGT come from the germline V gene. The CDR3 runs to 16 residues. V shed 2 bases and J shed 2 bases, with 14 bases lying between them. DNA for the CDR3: TGTGCCAGCAGTGAATTACTAGGATCCTACACAGATACGCAGTATTTT. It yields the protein CASSELLGSYTDTQYF.

Here the CDR3 DNA reads TGCGCCAGCAGCCAAGAATCTAGCGGTTACTACGAGCAGTACTTC. Residues: CASSQESSGYYEQYF. V is TRBV4-3 and J is TRBJ2-7; 7 bases agree with TRBD2. Looked up from germline, CDR1 is LGHNA and CDR2 is YSLEER. The CDR3 loop spans 15 amino acids. Trimming took 0 bases from V and 3 from J; bases not matched to a gene: 5.

The CDR3 nucleotides read TGTGCCAGCAGTTCCCCGGGACAGGGCGATGAAAAACTGTTTTTT. Translating gives CASSSPGQGDEKLFF. This chain uses TRBV6-6 with TRBJ1-4; 9 bases are shared with TRBD1. The CDR3 covers 15 residues. Germline-derived CDR1 and CDR2 are MNHNY and SVGAGI (reference sequence). The J segment lost 6 bases and the V segment lost 4 bases, leaving 6 bases of the junction unmatched.

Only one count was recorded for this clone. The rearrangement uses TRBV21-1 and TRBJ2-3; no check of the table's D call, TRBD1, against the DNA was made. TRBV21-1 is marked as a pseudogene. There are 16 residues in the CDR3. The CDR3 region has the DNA TGTGCCAGCAACCACCGGGGGACAGGGAACACAGATACGCAGTATTTT. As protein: CASNHRGTGNTDTQYF.

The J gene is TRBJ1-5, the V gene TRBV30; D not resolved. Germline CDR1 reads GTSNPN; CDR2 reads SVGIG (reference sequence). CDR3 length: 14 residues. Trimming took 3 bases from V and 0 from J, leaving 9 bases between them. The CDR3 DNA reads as TGTGCCTGGAGATCGAGGTATAGCAATCAGCCCCAGCATTTT. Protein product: CAWRSRYSNQPQHF.

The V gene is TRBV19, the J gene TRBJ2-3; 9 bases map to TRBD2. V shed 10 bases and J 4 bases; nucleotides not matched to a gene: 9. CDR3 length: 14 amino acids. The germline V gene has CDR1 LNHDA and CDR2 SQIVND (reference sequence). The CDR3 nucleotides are TGTGCCACCGATATGCGGGAGGGGTCAGATACGCAGTATTTT. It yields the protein CATDMREGSDTQYF. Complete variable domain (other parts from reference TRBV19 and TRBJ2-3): DGGITQSPKYLFRKEGQNVTLSCEQNLNHDAMYWYRQDPGQGLRLIYYSQIVNDFQKGDIAEGYSVSREKKESFPLTVTSAQKNPTAFYLCATDMREGSDTQYFGPGTRLTVL.

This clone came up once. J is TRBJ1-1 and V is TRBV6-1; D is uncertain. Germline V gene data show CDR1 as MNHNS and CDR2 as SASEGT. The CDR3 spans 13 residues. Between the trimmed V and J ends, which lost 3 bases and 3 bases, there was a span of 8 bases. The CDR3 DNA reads TGTGCCAGCAGTGATTTCCCGGACACTGAAGCTTTCTTT. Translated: CASSDFPDTEAFF.

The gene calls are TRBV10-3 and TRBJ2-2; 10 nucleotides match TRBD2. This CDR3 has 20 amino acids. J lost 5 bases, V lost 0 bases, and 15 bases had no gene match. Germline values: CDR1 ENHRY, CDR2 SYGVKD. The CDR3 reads CAISESPLASGSPGTGELFF. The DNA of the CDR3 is TGTGCCATCAGTGAGTCGCCCCTGGCTAGCGGGAGCCCCGGTACCGGGGAGCTGTTTTTT.

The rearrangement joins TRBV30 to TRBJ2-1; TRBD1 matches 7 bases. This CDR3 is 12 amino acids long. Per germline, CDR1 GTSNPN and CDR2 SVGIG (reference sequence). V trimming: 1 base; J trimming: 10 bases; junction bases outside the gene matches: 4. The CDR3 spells CAWSGTGHEQFF. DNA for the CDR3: TGTGCCTGGAGTGGGACAGGTCACGAGCAGTTCTTC.

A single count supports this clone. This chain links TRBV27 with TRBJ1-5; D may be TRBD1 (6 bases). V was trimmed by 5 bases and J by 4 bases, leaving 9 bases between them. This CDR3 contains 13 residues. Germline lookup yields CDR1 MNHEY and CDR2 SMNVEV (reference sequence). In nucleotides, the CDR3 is TGTGCCAGCAGTGACAGGAAAAATCAGCCCCAGCATTTT. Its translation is CASSDRKNQPQHF.

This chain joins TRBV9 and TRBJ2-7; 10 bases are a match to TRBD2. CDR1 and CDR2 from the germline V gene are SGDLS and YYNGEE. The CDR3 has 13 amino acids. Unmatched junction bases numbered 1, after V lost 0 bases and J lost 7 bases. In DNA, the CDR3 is TGTGCCAGCAGCGTAGCACTAGCGGGGGAGCAGTACTTC. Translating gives CASSVALAGEQYF.

This CDR3 is CASSPGGNEQYF. For the CDR3, the DNA is TGTGCCAGCAGCCCCGGAGGGAACGAGCAGTACTTC. This chain joins TRBV7-9 and TRBJ2-7, with a weak D call TRBD2 (6 bases). The V end was cut by 5 bases, the J end by 5 bases, with 10 bases between. The germline gives CDR1 SEHNR, CDR2 FQNEAQ (reference sequence). The CDR3 consists of 12 residues.

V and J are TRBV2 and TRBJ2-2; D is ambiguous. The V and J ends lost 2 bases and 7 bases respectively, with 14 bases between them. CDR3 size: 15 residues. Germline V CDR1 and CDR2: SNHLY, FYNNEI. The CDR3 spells CASSELPSQHGELFF. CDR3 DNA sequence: TGTGCCAGCAGTGAACTCCCATCCCAACACGGGGAGCTGTTTTTT.

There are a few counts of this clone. In DNA, the CDR3 is TGTGCCAGCCTCAACCCAGGGGAGACTGAAGCTTTCTTT. Its protein product is CASLNPGETEAFF. J is TRBJ1-1 and V is TRBV2; D perhaps matches TRBD1 (6 bases). The germline gives CDR1 SNHLY, CDR2 FYNNEI. The CDR3 has 13 amino acids. The germline V and J ends were trimmed by 8 bases and 5 bases, with 15 bases remaining between them.

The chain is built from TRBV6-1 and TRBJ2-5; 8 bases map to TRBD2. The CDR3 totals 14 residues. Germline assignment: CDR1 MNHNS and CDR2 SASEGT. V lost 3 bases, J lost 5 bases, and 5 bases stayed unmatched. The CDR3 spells CASSDRGGMETQYF. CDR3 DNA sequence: TGTGCCAGCAGTGATCGCGGGGGGATGGAGACCCAGTACTTC.

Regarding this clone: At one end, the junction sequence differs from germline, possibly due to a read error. For the CDR3, the DNA is TGTGCCAGCACCACTCAGCGGACTAGCGCTCACTTC. Its translation is CASTTQRTSAHF. V is TRBV28 and J is TRBJ2-7; 9 nucleotides match TRBD2. The CDR3 is made up of 12 amino acids. The germline V gene has CDR1 MDHEN and CDR2 SYDVKM.